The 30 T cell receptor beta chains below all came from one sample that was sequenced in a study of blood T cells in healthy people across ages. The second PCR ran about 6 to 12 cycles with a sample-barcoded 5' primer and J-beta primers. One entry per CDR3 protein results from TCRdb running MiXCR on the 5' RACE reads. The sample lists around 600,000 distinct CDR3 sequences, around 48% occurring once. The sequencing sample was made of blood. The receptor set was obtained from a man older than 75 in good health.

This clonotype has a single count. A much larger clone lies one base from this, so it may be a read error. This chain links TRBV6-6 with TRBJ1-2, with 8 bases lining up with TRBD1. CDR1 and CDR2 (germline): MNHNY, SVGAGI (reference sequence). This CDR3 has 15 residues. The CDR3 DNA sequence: TGTGCCAGCAGTTACTCGGGACAGGTTTTGTCTGGCCACACCTTC. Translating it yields CASSYSGQVLSGHTF.

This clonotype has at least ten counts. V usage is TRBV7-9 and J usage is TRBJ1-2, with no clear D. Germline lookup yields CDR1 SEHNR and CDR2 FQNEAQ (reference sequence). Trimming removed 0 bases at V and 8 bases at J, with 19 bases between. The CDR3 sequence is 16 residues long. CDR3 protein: CASSLAPGFNLGGYTF. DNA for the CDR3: TGTGCCAGCAGCTTAGCGCCGGGATTTAACCTCGGAGGCTACACCTTC.

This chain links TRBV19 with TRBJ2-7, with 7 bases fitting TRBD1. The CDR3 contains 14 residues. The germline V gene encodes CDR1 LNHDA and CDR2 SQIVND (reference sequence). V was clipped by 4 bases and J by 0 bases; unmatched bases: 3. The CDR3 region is CASSTQGDSYEQYF. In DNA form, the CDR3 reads TGTGCCAGTAGTACTCAGGGGGACTCCTACGAGCAGTACTTC.

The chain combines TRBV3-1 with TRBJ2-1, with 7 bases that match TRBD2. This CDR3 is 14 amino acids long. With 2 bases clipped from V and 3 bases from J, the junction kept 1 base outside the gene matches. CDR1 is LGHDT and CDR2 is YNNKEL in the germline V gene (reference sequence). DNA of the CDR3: TGTGCCAGCAGCCAATGGGAGGGCTACAATGAGCAGTTCTTC. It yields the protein CASSQWEGYNEQFF.

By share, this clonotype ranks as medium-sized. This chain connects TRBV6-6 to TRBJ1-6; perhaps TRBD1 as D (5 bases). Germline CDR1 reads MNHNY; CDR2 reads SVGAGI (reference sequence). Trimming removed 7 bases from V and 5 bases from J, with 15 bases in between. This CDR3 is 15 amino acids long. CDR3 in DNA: TGTGCCAGCAACAAAGTCGGGGCCAATAATTCACCCCTCCACTTT. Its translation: CASNKVGANNSPLHF.

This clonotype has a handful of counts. The CDR3 loop is CSARGLGAPMNTEAFF. CDR3 in DNA: TGCAGTGCTAGAGGCCTCGGGGCCCCCATGAACACTGAAGCTTTCTTT. The rearrangement joins TRBV20-1 to TRBJ1-1; a weak D match, TRBD1 (5 bases). Trimming took 1 base from V and 0 from J, leaving 15 bases between them. Germline lookup yields CDR1 DFQATT and CDR2 SNEGSKA (reference sequence). This CDR3 has 16 residues.

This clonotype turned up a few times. The CDR3 reads CASSVGTGVYNEQFF. For the CDR3, the DNA is TGTGCCAGCAGCGTTGGGACAGGGGTCTACAATGAGCAGTTCTTC. V and J are TRBV9 and TRBJ2-1, with 10 nucleotides matching TRBD1. Germline CDR1 and CDR2: SGDLS and YYNGEE. CDR3 size: 15 residues. V lost 2 bases, J lost 3 bases, and 2 bases stayed unmatched.

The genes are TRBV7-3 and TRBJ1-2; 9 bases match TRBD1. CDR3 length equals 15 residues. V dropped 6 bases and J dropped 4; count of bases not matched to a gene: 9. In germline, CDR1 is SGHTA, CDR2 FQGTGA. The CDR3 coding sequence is TGTGCCAGCAGTCCGCGGACAGGGGCCCTCTATGGCTACACCTTC. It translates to CASSPRTGALYGYTF.

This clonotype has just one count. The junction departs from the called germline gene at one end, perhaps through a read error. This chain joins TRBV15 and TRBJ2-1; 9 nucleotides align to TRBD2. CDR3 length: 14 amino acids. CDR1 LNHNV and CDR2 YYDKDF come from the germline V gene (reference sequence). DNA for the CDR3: TGTGCCACCAGTAGAGCGGGAGGCCGGGATGAGCAGTTCTTC. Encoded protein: CATSRAGGRDEQFF.

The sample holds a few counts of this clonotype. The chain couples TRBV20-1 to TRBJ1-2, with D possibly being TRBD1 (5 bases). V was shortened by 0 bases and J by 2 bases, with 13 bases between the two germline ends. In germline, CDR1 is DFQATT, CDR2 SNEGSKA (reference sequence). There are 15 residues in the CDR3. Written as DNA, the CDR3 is TGCAGTGCTAGAGATTTGGCAGGGATCAACTATGGCTACACCTTC. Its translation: CSARDLAGINYGYTF.

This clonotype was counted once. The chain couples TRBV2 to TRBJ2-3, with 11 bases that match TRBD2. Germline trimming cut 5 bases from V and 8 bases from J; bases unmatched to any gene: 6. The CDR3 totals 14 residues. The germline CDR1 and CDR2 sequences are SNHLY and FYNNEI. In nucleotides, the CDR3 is TGTGCCAGCAGTATAGCGGGGGGGCAAGGTACGCAGTATTTT. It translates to CASSIAGGQGTQYF.

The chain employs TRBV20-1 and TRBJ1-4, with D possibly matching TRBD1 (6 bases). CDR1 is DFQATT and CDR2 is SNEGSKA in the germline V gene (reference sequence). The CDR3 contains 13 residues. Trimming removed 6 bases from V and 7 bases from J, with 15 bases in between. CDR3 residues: CSAWKGGVEKLFF. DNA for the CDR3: TGCAGTGCCTGGAAAGGGGGTGTTGAAAAACTGTTTTTT.

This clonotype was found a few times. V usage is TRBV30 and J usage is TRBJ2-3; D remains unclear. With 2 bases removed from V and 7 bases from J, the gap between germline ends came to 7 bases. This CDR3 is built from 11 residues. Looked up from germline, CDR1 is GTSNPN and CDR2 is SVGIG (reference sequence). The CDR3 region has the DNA TGTGCCTGGAGTCCGCAACATACGCAGTATTTT. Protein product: CAWSPQHTQYF.

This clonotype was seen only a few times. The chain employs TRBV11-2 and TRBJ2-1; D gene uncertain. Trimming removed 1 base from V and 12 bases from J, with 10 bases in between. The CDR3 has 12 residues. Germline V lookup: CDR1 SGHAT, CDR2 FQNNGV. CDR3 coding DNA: TGTGCCAGCAGCTTAGGTGGCAACCGGCAGTTCTTC. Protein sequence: CASSLGGNRQFF.

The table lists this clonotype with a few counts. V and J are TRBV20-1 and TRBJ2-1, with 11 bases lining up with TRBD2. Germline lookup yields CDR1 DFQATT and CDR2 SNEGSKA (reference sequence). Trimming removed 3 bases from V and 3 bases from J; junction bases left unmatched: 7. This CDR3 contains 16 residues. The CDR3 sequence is CSASSGGADSYNEQFF. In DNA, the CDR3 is TGCAGTGCTAGTAGCGGGGGGGCAGACAGCTACAATGAGCAGTTCTTC.

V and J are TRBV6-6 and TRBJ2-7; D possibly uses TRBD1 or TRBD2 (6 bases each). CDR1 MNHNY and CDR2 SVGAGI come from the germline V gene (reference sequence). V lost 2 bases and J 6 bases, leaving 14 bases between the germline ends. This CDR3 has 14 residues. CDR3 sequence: CASSYGIGGIEQYF. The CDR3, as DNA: TGTGCCAGCAGTTACGGAATAGGGGGGATCGAGCAGTACTTC.

In DNA, the CDR3 is TGTGCCAGCAGCCAAGAACTAGCGGGGGCCCAAGAGACCCAGTACTTC. Encoded protein: CASSQELAGAQETQYF. The rearrangement joins TRBV4-2 to TRBJ2-5, with 11 bases aligning to TRBD2. V lost 0 bases to trimming and J lost 1 base; unmatched junction nucleotides: 1. There are 16 residues in the CDR3. Germline V lookup: CDR1 LGHNA, CDR2 YNFKEQ.

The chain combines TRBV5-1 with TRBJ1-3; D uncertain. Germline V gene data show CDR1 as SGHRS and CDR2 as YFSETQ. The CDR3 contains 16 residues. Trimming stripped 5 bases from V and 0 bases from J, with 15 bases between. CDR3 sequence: CASSRERTSSGNTIYF. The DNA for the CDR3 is TGCGCCAGCAGTCGGGAGCGGACTAGCTCTGGAAACACCATATATTTT.

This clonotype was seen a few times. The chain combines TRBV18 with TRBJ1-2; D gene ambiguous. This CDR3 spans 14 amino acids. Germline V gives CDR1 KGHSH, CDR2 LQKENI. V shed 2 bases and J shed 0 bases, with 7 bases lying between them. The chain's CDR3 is CASSPGEANYGYTF. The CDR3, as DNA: TGTGCCAGCTCACCAGGGGAGGCTAACTATGGCTACACCTTC. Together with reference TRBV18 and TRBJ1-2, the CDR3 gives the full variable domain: NAGVMQNPRHLVRRRGQEARLRCSPMKGHSHVYWYRQLPEEGLKFMVYLQKENIIDESGMPKERFSAEFPKEGPSILRIQQVVRGDSAAYFCASSPGEANYGYTFGSGTRLTVV.

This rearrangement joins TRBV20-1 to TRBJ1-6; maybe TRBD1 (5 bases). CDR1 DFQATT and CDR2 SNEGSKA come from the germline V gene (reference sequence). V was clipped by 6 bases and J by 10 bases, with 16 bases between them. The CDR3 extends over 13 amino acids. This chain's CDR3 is CSARDSTGSPLHF. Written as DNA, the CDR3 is TGCAGTGCCCGGGACTCGACGGGCTCACCCCTCCACTTT.

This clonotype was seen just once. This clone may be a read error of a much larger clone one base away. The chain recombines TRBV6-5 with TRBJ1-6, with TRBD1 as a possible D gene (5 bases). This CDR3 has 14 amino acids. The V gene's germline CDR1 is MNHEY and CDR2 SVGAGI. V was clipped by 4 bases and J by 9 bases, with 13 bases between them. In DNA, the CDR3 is TGTGCCAGCAGTTGCTCGACAGCTCGTTCACCCCTCCACTTT. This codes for CASSCSTARSPLHF.

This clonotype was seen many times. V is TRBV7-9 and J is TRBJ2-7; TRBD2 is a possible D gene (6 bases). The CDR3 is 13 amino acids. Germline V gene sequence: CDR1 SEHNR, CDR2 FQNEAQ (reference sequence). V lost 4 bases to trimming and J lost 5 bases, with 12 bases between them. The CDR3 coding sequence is TGTGCCAGCAGCTGGGACTTTTCCAACGAGCAGTACTTC. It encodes CASSWDFSNEQYF.

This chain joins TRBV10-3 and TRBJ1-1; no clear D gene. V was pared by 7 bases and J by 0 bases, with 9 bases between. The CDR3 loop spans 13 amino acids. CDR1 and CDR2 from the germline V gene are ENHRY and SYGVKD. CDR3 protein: CAINLEVNTEAFF. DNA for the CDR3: TGTGCCATCAACCTTGAGGTGAACACTGAAGCTTTCTTT.

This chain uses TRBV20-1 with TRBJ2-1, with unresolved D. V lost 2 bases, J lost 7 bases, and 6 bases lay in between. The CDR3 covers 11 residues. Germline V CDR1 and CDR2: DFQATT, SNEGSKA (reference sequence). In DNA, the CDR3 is TGCAGTGCTAGAAGGGCGAATGAGCAGTTCTTC. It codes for CSARRANEQFF.

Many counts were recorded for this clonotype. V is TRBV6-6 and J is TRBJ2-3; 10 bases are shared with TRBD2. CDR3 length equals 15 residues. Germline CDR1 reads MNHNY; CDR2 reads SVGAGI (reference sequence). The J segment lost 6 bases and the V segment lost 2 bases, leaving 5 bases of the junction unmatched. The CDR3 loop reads CASSYARTSGDTQYF. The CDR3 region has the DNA TGTGCCAGCAGTTACGCCAGGACTAGCGGCGATACGCAGTATTTT.

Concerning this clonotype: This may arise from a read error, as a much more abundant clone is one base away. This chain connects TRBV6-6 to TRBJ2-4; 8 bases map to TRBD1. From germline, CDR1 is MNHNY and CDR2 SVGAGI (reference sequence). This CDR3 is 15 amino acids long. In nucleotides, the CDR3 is TGTGCCAGCACCGATACAGGGGGATCCAAAACCATTCAGTACTTC. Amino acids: CASTDTGGSKTIQYF.

The CDR3 reads CASSPVWTSRETQYF. The CDR3 bases are TGTGCCAGCAGCCCCGTGTGGACCTCCCGGGAGACCCAGTACTTC. This chain joins TRBV12-3 or TRBV12-4 and TRBJ2-5; D not certain. The CDR3 is 15 residues long. V dropped 6 bases and J dropped 5 bases, with 19 bases sitting between them.

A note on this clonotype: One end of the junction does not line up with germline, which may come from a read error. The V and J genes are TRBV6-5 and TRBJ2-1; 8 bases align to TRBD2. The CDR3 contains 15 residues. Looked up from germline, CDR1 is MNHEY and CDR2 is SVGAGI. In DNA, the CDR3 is TGCGCCAGCAGTTCGGGACTAGTGGTGTACAATGAGCAGTTCTTC. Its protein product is CASSSGLVVYNEQFF.

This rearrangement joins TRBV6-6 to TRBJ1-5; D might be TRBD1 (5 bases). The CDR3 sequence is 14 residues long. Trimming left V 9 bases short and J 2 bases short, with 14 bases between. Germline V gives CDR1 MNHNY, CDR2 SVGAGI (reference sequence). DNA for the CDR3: TGTGCCAGTACCCAGGGTGCGGGCAATCAGCCCCAGCATTTT. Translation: CASTQGAGNQPQHF.

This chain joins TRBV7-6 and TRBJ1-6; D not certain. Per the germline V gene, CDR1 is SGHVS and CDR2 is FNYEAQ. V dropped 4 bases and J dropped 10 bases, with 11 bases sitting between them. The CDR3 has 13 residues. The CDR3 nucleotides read TGTGCCAGCAGCTCAATTGGGGTATCACCCCTCCACTTT. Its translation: CASSSIGVSPLHF.